The 9 T cell receptor beta chains listed next were all sequenced from one sample in a study of cytomegalovirus exposure and HLA in healthy donors. PCR amplification relied on 60 Vbeta primers (plus 13 Jbeta primers). Assay used: immunoSEQ multiplex PCR; TCRdb lists only in-frame clones, some missing. Counted here are more than 110,000 clones, approximately 80% occurring once; the ten biggest clones make up 1% to 1.5%. The material sequenced was PBMCs. All receptors come from a male donor in good health and CMV-seropositive.

In nucleotides, the CDR3 is TGTGCCAGCAGTTTAGGAGGGAATAGCAATCAGCCCCAGCATTTT. This codes for CASSLGGNSNQPQHF. J is TRBJ1-5 and V is TRBV28; no reliable D call. Trimming cost V 2 bases and J 0 bases, with 8 bases left between them. The germline V gene has CDR1 MDHEN and CDR2 SYDVKM. CDR3 length equals 15 residues.

The rearrangement uses TRBV6-6 and TRBJ1-4; a weak D match, TRBD1 (5 bases). With 4 bases removed from V and 7 bases from J, the gap between germline ends came to 16 bases. The length of the CDR3 is 15 residues. Germline CDR1 and CDR2: MNHNY and SVGAGI (reference sequence). The CDR3 is CASSSEGRRGEKLFF. CDR3 DNA: TGTGCCAGCAGTTCCGAGGGGCGGAGGGGTGAAAAACTGTTTTTT.

The chain is built from TRBV2 and TRBJ2-7; D might be TRBD1 (5 bases). V was shortened by 6 bases and J by 3 bases, with 9 bases between the two germline ends. The CDR3 spans 12 residues. Per the germline V gene, CDR1 is SNHLY and CDR2 is FYNNEI. The CDR3 here is CASRTDSYEQYF. The CDR3 nucleotides are TGTGCCAGCAGGACAGACAGCTACGAGCAGTACTTC.

The rearrangement links TRBV30 to TRBJ2-1; 13 nucleotides agree with TRBD2. The CDR3 extends over 17 amino acids. The V and J ends lost 3 bases and 5 bases, in that order; junction bases with no gene match: 10. Germline V lookup: CDR1 GTSNPN, CDR2 SVGIG (reference sequence). CDR3 DNA: TGTGCCTGGAGCGGTCAGGGGACTAGCGGGGTCAACAATGAGCAGTTCTTC. Its translation: CAWSGQGTSGVNNEQFF.

This clone was detected only once. V usage is TRBV27 and J usage is TRBJ1-5; D is uncertain. The CDR3 loop spans 13 amino acids. V lost 4 bases, J lost 5 bases, and 9 bases lay in between. The germline gives CDR1 MNHEY, CDR2 SMNVEV (reference sequence). The CDR3 region is CASSSGQHQPQHF. The CDR3 nucleotides are TGTGCCAGCAGTTCGGGTCAGCATCAGCCCCAGCATTTT.

The rearrangement joins TRBV19 to TRBJ1-6, with D possibly TRBD1 on 6 matching bases. Trimming took off 7 bases at V and 0 bases at J, with 16 bases between the two ends. Germline V gene sequence: CDR1 LNHDA, CDR2 SQIVND (reference sequence). The CDR3 loop spans 17 amino acids. The CDR3 protein is CASTTYRASSYNSPLHF. CDR3 DNA: TGTGCCAGTACCACCTACAGGGCCTCCTCCTATAATTCACCCCTCCACTTT. The variable domain in full, completed from reference TRBV19 and TRBJ1-6, reads DGGITQSPKYLFRKEGQNVTLSCEQNLNHDAMYWYRQDPGQGLRLIYYSQIVNDFQKGDIAEGYSVSREKKESFPLTVTSAQKNPTAFYLCASTTYRASSYNSPLHFGNGTRLTVT.

The CDR3 protein is CSVDSRGAGELFF. The CDR3 coding sequence is TGCAGCGTTGATTCTCGGGGGGCCGGGGAGCTGTTTTTT. The chain links TRBV29-1 to TRBJ2-2, with 7 bases matching TRBD2. With V trimmed by 3 bases and J by 6 bases, 4 bases remained unmatched. The CDR3 sequence is 13 residues long. CDR1 SQVTM and CDR2 ANQGSEA come from the germline V gene.

The V gene is TRBV6-5, the J gene TRBJ1-1; D not resolved. The CDR3 is 13 residues long. The V gene's germline CDR1 is MNHEY and CDR2 SVGAGI. V lost 4 bases and J 3 bases, leaving 9 bases between the germline ends. CDR3 protein: CASSSFGDTEAFF. The CDR3 DNA reads TGTGCCAGCAGTTCATTCGGAGACACTGAAGCTTTCTTT.

This clone was found a few times. The V call is TRBV4-3, the J call TRBJ2-3, with 9 bases matching TRBD2. Trimming removed 2 bases from V and 0 bases from J; junction bases left unmatched: 0. This CDR3 has 15 residues. Germline V lookup: CDR1 LGHNA, CDR2 YSLEER. This CDR3 reads CASSQTSGSTDTQYF. CDR3 DNA sequence: TGCGCCAGCAGCCAAACTAGCGGGAGCACAGATACGCAGTATTTT.